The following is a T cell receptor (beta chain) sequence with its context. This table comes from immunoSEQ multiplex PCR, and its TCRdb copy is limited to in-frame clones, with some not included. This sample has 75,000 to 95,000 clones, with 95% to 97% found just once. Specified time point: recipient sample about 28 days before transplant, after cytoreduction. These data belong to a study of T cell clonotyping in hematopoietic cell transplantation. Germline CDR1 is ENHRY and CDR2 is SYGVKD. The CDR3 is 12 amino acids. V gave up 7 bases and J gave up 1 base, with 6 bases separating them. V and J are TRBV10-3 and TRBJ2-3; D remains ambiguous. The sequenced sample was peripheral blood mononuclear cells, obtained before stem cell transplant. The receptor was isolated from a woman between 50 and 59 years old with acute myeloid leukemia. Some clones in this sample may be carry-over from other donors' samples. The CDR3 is CAIMSGTDTQYF. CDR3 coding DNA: TGTGCCATCATGAGCGGCACAGATACGCAGTATTTT.